These T cell receptor beta chains were read from a single sample in a study of read filtering for tumor transcriptome and immune sequencing. TCRdb re-derived calls from the reads in MiXCR, one entry per CDR3 protein. The sample contains just over 14,000 distinct CDR3 sequences, 20% of which appear only once. The sample was a population of CD138-negative cells sorted from bone marrow. The receptors were gathered from a donor at least 40 years old with multiple myeloma. Both conserved end residues are part of each CDR3. Fields, in order: clone size, D gene, J gene, V gene, CDR3 DNA, CDR3 protein. The D gene is left open where the match is weak. Size is omitted from some rows. Given values are once, few, many or a class for expanded clones.

clone size: many
D gene: -
J gene: TRBJ1-1
V gene: TRBV29-1
CDR3 DNA: TGCAGCGTTGTAGGAGGGGATCTTATGTTCACTGAAGCTTTCTTT
CDR3 protein: CSVVGGDLMFTEAFF

clone size: many
D gene: -
J gene: TRBJ2-3
V gene: TRBV3-1
CDR3 DNA: TGTGCCAGCAGCCCGAAGACCCTTAGCACAGATACGCAGTATTTT
CDR3 protein: CASSPKTLSTDTQYF

clone size: few
D gene: -
J gene: TRBJ2-5
V gene: TRBV20-1
CDR3 DNA: TGCAGTGTCCTAAAGGGCCAAGAGACCCAGTACTTC
CDR3 protein: CSVLKGQETQYF

clone size: many
D gene: -
J gene: TRBJ2-7
V gene: TRBV18
CDR3 DNA: TGTGCCAGCTCACAAACCGTTAGGTCCGGGACTTCCTACGAGCAGTACTTC
CDR3 protein: CASSQTVRSGTSYEQYF

clone size: many
D gene: TRBD1
J gene: TRBJ2-3
V gene: TRBV3-1
CDR3 DNA: TGTGCCACCTCAGGGGGCTCTTATTCTAGCACAGATACGCAGTATTTT
CDR3 protein: CATSGGSYSSTDTQYF

clone size: many
D gene: TRBD1
J gene: TRBJ2-7
V gene: TRBV6-5
CDR3 DNA: TGTGCCAGCAGTTCCACAGGGGTGGAGCAGTACTTC
CDR3 protein: CASSSTGVEQYF

clone size: many
D gene: TRBD2
J gene: TRBJ2-5
V gene: TRBV19
CDR3 DNA: TGTGCCAGTAGTATCGGGACTAGGGAGACCCAGTACTTC
CDR3 protein: CASSIGTRETQYF

clone size: many
D gene: TRBD1
J gene: TRBJ2-7
V gene: TRBV7-2
CDR3 DNA: TGTGCCAGCAGCGCTGGACAGGGGGCGTGGGAGCAGTACTTC
CDR3 protein: CASSAGQGAWEQYF

clone size: many
D gene: -
J gene: TRBJ2-3
V gene: TRBV7-2
CDR3 DNA: TGTGCCAGCAGCTTAGTCTCCACAGATACGCAGTATTTT
CDR3 protein: CASSLVSTDTQYF

clone size: -
D gene: -
J gene: TRBJ1-5
V gene: TRBV29-1
CDR3 DNA: TGCAGCGTTGAAGTGGGATTGGGGCAGCCCCAGCATTTT
CDR3 protein: CSVEVGLGQPQHF

clone size: many
D gene: -
J gene: TRBJ2-3
V gene: TRBV20-1
CDR3 DNA: TGCAGTGCTAGAGAGGCCGCCAGCGCAGCTGATACGCAGTATTTT
CDR3 protein: CSAREAASAADTQYF

clone size: -
D gene: TRBD2
J gene: TRBJ2-1
V gene: TRBV20-1
CDR3 DNA: TGCAGTGCCTTGGCGGGAGCGGTAGTGAATGAGCAGTTCTTC
CDR3 protein: CSALAGAVVNEQFF

clone size: many
D gene: TRBD1
J gene: TRBJ2-3
V gene: TRBV6-1
CDR3 DNA: TGTGCCAGCAGTGAAGCGGGGCAGACAGGGGCAGATACGCAGTATTTT
CDR3 protein: CASSEAGQTGADTQYF

clone size: -
D gene: -
J gene: TRBJ2-3
V gene: TRBV29-1
CDR3 DNA: TGCAGCGTTGTTGGGCCTCCTGGGGTTCTTAGCACAGATACGCAGTATTTT
CDR3 protein: CSVVGPPGVLSTDTQYF

clone size: many
D gene: TRBD2
J gene: TRBJ2-1
V gene: TRBV12-3/TRBV12-4
CDR3 DNA: TGTGCCAGCAGAAATCTGGGACTAGCGGGGGGTTCTTATTGGAATGAGCAGTTCTTC
CDR3 protein: CASRNLGLAGGSYWNEQFF

clone size: many
D gene: TRBD1
J gene: TRBJ2-7
V gene: TRBV6-2/TRBV6-3
CDR3 DNA: TGTGCCAGCAGTGAGCGAACAGGGGGCGACGAGCAGTACTTC
CDR3 protein: CASSERTGGDEQYF

clone size: few
D gene: -
J gene: TRBJ2-1
V gene: TRBV20-1
CDR3 DNA: TGCAGTGCTAGTTCCCAAGGCGCCTACAATGAGCAGTTCTTC
CDR3 protein: CSASSQGAYNEQFF

clone size: few
D gene: -
J gene: TRBJ1-3
V gene: TRBV5-4
CDR3 DNA: TGTGCCAGCAGCAGGGGACCGAGCTCTGGAAACACCATATATTTT
CDR3 protein: CASSRGPSSGNTIYF

clone size: many
D gene: -
J gene: TRBJ2-3
V gene: TRBV7-2
CDR3 DNA: TGTGCCAGCGCATTGGACTTGCCCACAGATACGCAGTATTTT
CDR3 protein: CASALDLPTDTQYF

clone size: -
D gene: TRBD1
J gene: TRBJ1-5
V gene: TRBV6-6
CDR3 DNA: TGTGCCAGCAGTTACCCGGACAGGGGTTATCAGCCCCAGCATTTT
CDR3 protein: CASSYPDRGYQPQHF

clone size: once
D gene: TRBD1
J gene: TRBJ2-7
V gene: TRBV24-1
CDR3 DNA: TGTGCCACCAGTGATACCGGGACAGGGGAAAAGCTGTACTTC
CDR3 protein: CATSDTGTGEKLYF

clone size: few
D gene: -
J gene: TRBJ1-4
V gene: TRBV12-3/TRBV12-4
CDR3 DNA: TGTGCCAGCAGTTTCCTCGGTATTAATGAAAAACTGTTTTTT
CDR3 protein: CASSFLGINEKLFF

clone size: few
D gene: -
J gene: TRBJ2-3
V gene: TRBV9
CDR3 DNA: TGTGCCAGCACTACTTTAGGGCTAGCAGGCACAGATACGCAGTATTTT
CDR3 protein: CASTTLGLAGTDTQYF

clone size: many
D gene: -
J gene: TRBJ2-1
V gene: TRBV19
CDR3 DNA: TGTGCCAGTACCAAAGGGGCCCAACTGTACAATGAGCAGTTCTTC
CDR3 protein: CASTKGAQLYNEQFF

clone size: many
D gene: -
J gene: TRBJ1-1
V gene: TRBV29-1
CDR3 DNA: TGCAGCGTTGAGTCAGGAGGTGAAGCTTTCTTT
CDR3 protein: CSVESGGEAFF

clone size: few
D gene: -
J gene: TRBJ2-3
V gene: TRBV7-9
CDR3 DNA: TGTGCCAGCAGCTTTCTGGGGACAGATACGCAGTATTTT
CDR3 protein: CASSFLGTDTQYF

clone size: many
D gene: TRBD1
J gene: TRBJ2-3
V gene: TRBV27
CDR3 DNA: TGTGCCAGCAAGTGGACAGGGTTGAAAGATACGCAGTATTTT
CDR3 protein: CASKWTGLKDTQYF

clone size: many
D gene: -
J gene: TRBJ2-3
V gene: TRBV4-1
CDR3 DNA: TGCGCCAGCAGCCAACCCGGGACTGGCACAGATACGCAGTATTTT
CDR3 protein: CASSQPGTGTDTQYF

clone size: many
D gene: -
J gene: TRBJ2-6
V gene: TRBV15
CDR3 DNA: TGTGCCACCAGCAGGGGACAAACTTCTGGGGCCAACGTCCTGACTTTC
CDR3 protein: CATSRGQTSGANVLTF

clone size: few
D gene: -
J gene: TRBJ2-3
V gene: TRBV7-3
CDR3 DNA: TGTGCCAGCAGCTCTGAATGGACTGATACGCAGTATTTT
CDR3 protein: CASSSEWTDTQYF

clone size: few
D gene: TRBD1
J gene: TRBJ2-1
V gene: TRBV29-1
CDR3 DNA: TGCAGCGTTTATGCAGGGGGCTCCTACAATGAGCAGTTCTTC
CDR3 protein: CSVYAGGSYNEQFF

clone size: -
D gene: TRBD1
J gene: TRBJ2-1
V gene: TRBV7-2
CDR3 DNA: TGTGCCAGCAGACCTCCCGGGACAGGGGACAATGAGCAGTTCTTC
CDR3 protein: CASRPPGTGDNEQFF

clone size: many
D gene: TRBD2
J gene: TRBJ2-1
V gene: TRBV20-1
CDR3 DNA: TGCAGTGCTCCGATGGGACTAGCGGGAAATAATGAGCAGTTCTTC
CDR3 protein: CSAPMGLAGNNEQFF

clone size: few
D gene: TRBD2
J gene: TRBJ2-7
V gene: TRBV20-1
CDR3 DNA: TGCAGTGCTAGGCGGACCGGACTAGCGGAAACCTACGAGCAGTATTTC
CDR3 protein: CSARRTGLAETYEQYF

clone size: -
D gene: -
J gene: TRBJ2-7
V gene: TRBV10-3
CDR3 DNA: TGTGCCTCAACTACCCTTCTTGGGATCGCCGCCTACGAGCAGTACTTC
CDR3 protein: CASTTLLGIAAYEQYF

clone size: -
D gene: -
J gene: TRBJ1-2
V gene: TRBV28
CDR3 DNA: TGTGCCAGCAACGATGCGGGCGGCTATGGCTACACCTTC
CDR3 protein: CASNDAGGYGYTF

clone size: few
D gene: TRBD1
J gene: TRBJ2-5
V gene: TRBV19
CDR3 DNA: TGTGCCAGTAGTACCCGACAGGGGCGAGAGACCCAGTACTTC
CDR3 protein: CASSTRQGRETQYF

clone size: -
D gene: TRBD1
J gene: TRBJ2-3
V gene: TRBV7-2
CDR3 DNA: TGTGCCAGCAGCCCGGACAGGAGATACTTCACAGATACGCAGTATTTT
CDR3 protein: CASSPDRRYFTDTQYF

clone size: -
D gene: TRBD1
J gene: TRBJ1-5
V gene: TRBV29-1
CDR3 DNA: TGCAGCGTTGTATCAGGGGGCAATCGGCCCCAGCATTTT
CDR3 protein: CSVVSGGNRPQHF

clone size: many
D gene: -
J gene: TRBJ2-1
V gene: TRBV6-6
CDR3 DNA: TGTGCCAGCCGTCCTAGACAGGTTGACAATGAGCAGTTCTTC
CDR3 protein: CASRPRQVDNEQFF

clone size: -
D gene: -
J gene: TRBJ2-7
V gene: TRBV20-1
CDR3 DNA: TGCAGTGCTGGAGGTTCTAGTGAAGTCTCCTACGAGCAGTACTTC
CDR3 protein: CSAGGSSEVSYEQYF

clone size: many
D gene: -
J gene: TRBJ1-4
V gene: TRBV4-2
CDR3 DNA: TGTGCCAGCAGCCAAGAGGCCACTAATGAAAAACTGTTTTTT
CDR3 protein: CASSQEATNEKLFF

clone size: many
D gene: -
J gene: TRBJ2-1
V gene: TRBV7-9
CDR3 DNA: TGTGCCAGCAGCTTAGAGGGAGTTGAGCAGTTCTTC
CDR3 protein: CASSLEGVEQFF

clone size: few
D gene: TRBD2
J gene: TRBJ2-4
V gene: TRBV7-9
CDR3 DNA: TGTGCCAGCAGCCCCCCCCCCACGACTAGCTGGGGCAAAAACATTCAGTACTTC
CDR3 protein: CASSPPPTTSWGKNIQYF

clone size: many
D gene: TRBD2
J gene: TRBJ2-2
V gene: TRBV29-1
CDR3 DNA: TGCAGCGTTCCTCCTAGCGGGGGAAACACCGGGGAGCTGTTTTTT
CDR3 protein: CSVPPSGGNTGELFF

clone size: many
D gene: TRBD1
J gene: TRBJ1-2
V gene: TRBV10-3
CDR3 DNA: TGTGCCATCAGCGAGGGACAGGACTATGGCTACACCTTC
CDR3 protein: CAISEGQDYGYTF

clone size: few
D gene: TRBD2
J gene: TRBJ2-3
V gene: TRBV19
CDR3 DNA: TGTGCCAGTAGCCCCCCAGCGGGAGTGTTAGATACGCAGTATTTT
CDR3 protein: CASSPPAGVLDTQYF

clone size: many
D gene: -
J gene: TRBJ2-3
V gene: TRBV2
CDR3 DNA: TGTGCCAGCAGTGACTATACGCAGTATTTT
CDR3 protein: CASSDYTQYF

clone size: -
D gene: -
J gene: TRBJ1-6
V gene: TRBV4-1
CDR3 DNA: TGCGCCAGCAGCCAAGCGCCCTCTTTCAATAATTCACCCCTCCACTTT
CDR3 protein: CASSQAPSFNNSPLHF

clone size: many
D gene: -
J gene: TRBJ2-7
V gene: TRBV11-2
CDR3 DNA: TGTGCCAGCAGCTTAGGGGGAACCTACGAGCAGTACTTC
CDR3 protein: CASSLGGTYEQYF

clone size: many
D gene: -
J gene: TRBJ2-5
V gene: TRBV2
CDR3 DNA: TGTGCCAGCAGTGAAGTGGCTGGGCAGGGCCAAGAGACCCAGTACTTC
CDR3 protein: CASSEVAGQGQETQYF

clone size: many
D gene: TRBD2
J gene: TRBJ2-3
V gene: TRBV11-2
CDR3 DNA: TGTGCCAGCAGCGCGGTAGCGGGGGCACTCACAGATACGCAGTATTTT
CDR3 protein: CASSAVAGALTDTQYF

clone size: -
D gene: TRBD2
J gene: TRBJ2-5
V gene: TRBV15
CDR3 DNA: TGTGCCACCAGCAGAGCGCGACTAGCGGGAGTACGAGGGACCCAGTACTTC
CDR3 protein: CATSRARLAGVRGTQYF